A selection of T cell receptor beta chains follows, all from one sample in a study of blood T cell repertoires in COVID-19. Repertoires were generated with immunoSEQ multiplex PCR, while TCRdb's copy carries only in-frame clones and drops some. In the table there are roughly 190,000 clones, 84% of which are singletons. Sequences were obtained from PBMCs or T cells enriched from blood (not recorded which). These receptor sequences come from a woman aged 30 to 39 who had recovered from COVID-19. Both conserved end residues are part of each CDR3. D genes are given only for firm matches. A clone size is listed for some rows: how often the clone was seen (once, few, many), or a class if it is expanded.

d_gene | j_gene | abundance | v_gene | CDR3aa | CDR3nt
- | TRBJ1-5 | - | TRBV2 | CASSRDNNQPQHF | TGTGCCAGCAGCCGGGACAACAATCAGCCCCAGCATTTT
TRBD1 | TRBJ2-7 | - | TRBV9 | CASSKQGIGYEQYF | TGTGCCAGCAGTAAACAGGGGATTGGATACGAGCAGTACTTC
TRBD1 | TRBJ1-4 | few | TRBV13 | CASSSRRDRSEKLFF | TGTGCCAGCAGCTCCCGCCGGGACAGAAGTGAAAAACTGTTTTTT
- | TRBJ1-1 | - | TRBV6-1 | CASSDLLSGGTEAFF | TGTGCCAGCAGTGACCTACTCAGCGGGGGTACTGAAGCTTTCTTT
- | TRBJ1-1 | - | TRBV7-9 | CASSFGQANTEAFF | TGTGCCAGCAGCTTCGGCCAGGCGAACACTGAAGCTTTCTTT
- | TRBJ1-3 | once | TRBV6-5 | CASSIGTLSGNTIYF | TGTGCCAGCAGCATAGGGACACTCTCTGGAAACACCATATATTTT
TRBD1 | TRBJ1-1 | - | TRBV7-6 | CASSSTGGPNTEAFF | TGTGCCAGCAGCTCGACAGGGGGGCCGAACACTGAAGCTTTCTTT
TRBD1 | TRBJ1-2 | - | TRBV9 | CASSRQGASYGYTF | TGTGCCAGCAGCAGACAGGGGGCAAGCTATGGCTACACCTTC
- | TRBJ1-5 | once | TRBV27 | CASRQANGPQHF | TGTGCCAGCAGACAGGCCAACGGGCCCCAGCATTTT
- | TRBJ1-2 | - | TRBV2 | CASSEEGRRSYGYTF | TGTGCCAGCAGTGAGGAGGGCCGTCGCTCCTATGGCTACACCTTC
TRBD2 | TRBJ2-7 | - | TRBV7-9 | CASSKRTSAYEQYF | TGTGCCAGCAGCAAAAGGACTAGCGCCTACGAGCAGTACTTC
TRBD2 | TRBJ2-1 | once | TRBV7-3 | CASSSPVGGNEQFF | TGTGCCAGCAGCTCTCCCGTCGGGGGGAATGAGCAGTTCTTC
- | TRBJ1-2 | - | TRBV19 | CASNSNYGYTF | TGTGCCAGTAACAGTAACTATGGCTACACCTTC
- | TRBJ1-5 | once | TRBV19 | CASSNGRRIRDSNQPQHF | TGTGCCAGTAGTAATGGCAGGAGGATTAGGGATAGCAATCAGCCCCAGCATTTT
- | TRBJ2-3 | - | TRBV4-2 | CASSQDNLLATDTQYF | TGTGCCAGCAGCCAAGATAATCTTCTAGCGACAGATACGCAGTATTTT
TRBD1 | TRBJ1-2 | - | TRBV3-1/TRBV3-2 | CASSQGPTGGSGYTF | TGTGCCAGCAGCCAAGGGCCGACAGGGGGTAGTGGCTACACCTTC
- | TRBJ1-1 | once | TRBV29-1 | CSVSHLNTEAFF | TGCAGCGTGTCCCATCTGAACACTGAAGCTTTCTTT
TRBD1 | TRBJ2-1 | - | TRBV5-6 | CASSLQGNSYNEQFF | TGTGCCAGCAGCTTACAGGGGAACTCCTACAATGAGCAGTTCTTC
- | TRBJ2-1 | - | TRBV11-3 | CASSPGSYNEQFF | TGTGCCAGCAGTCCGGGCTCCTACAATGAGCAGTTCTTC
TRBD1 | TRBJ1-3 | few | TRBV18 | CATEDRGHENTIYF | TGTGCCACCGAAGACAGGGGGCATGAAAACACCATATATTTT
TRBD2 | TRBJ2-1 | - | TRBV12-5 | CASALGGNEQFF | TGTGCTAGTGCCCTCGGGGGGAATGAGCAGTTCTTC
TRBD1 | TRBJ2-3 | - | TRBV30 | CAWRGTGQGASTDTQYF | TGTGCCTGGAGGGGGACGGGACAGGGGGCATCCACAGATACGCAGTATTTT
TRBD2 | TRBJ2-7 | - | TRBV30 | CAWKGSGNPYEQYF | TGTGCCTGGAAGGGAAGCGGGAACCCCTACGAGCAGTACTTC
- | TRBJ2-7 | - | TRBV2 | CASSEAAGSSYEQYF | TGTGCCAGCAGTGAAGCCGCGGGAAGCTCCTACGAGCAGTACTTC
- | TRBJ2-1 | - | TRBV24-1 | CATSDPSRAGSQFF | TGTGCCACCAGTGATCCCTCCAGGGCAGGTTCCCAGTTCTTC
- | TRBJ2-3 | few | TRBV21-1 | CASSILAGVYTDTQYF | TGTGCCAGCAGCATCCTAGCGGGAGTTTATACAGATACGCAGTATTTT